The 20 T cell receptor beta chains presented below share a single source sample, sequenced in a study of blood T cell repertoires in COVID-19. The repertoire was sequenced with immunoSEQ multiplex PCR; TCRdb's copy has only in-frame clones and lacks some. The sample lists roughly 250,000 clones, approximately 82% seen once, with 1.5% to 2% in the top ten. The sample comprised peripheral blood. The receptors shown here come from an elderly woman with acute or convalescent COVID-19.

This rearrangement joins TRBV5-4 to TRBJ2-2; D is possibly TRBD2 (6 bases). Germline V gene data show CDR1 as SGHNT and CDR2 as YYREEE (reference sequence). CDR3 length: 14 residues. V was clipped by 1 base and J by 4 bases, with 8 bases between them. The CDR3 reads CASSLIGGTGELFF. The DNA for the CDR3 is TGTGCCAGCAGCTTGATCGGGGGCACCGGGGAGCTGTTTTTT. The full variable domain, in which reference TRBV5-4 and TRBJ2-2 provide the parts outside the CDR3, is ETGVTQSPTHLIKTRGQQVTLRCSSQSGHNTVSWYQQALGQGPQFIFQYYREEENGRGNFPPRFSGLQFPNYSSELNVNALELDDSALYLCASSLIGGTGELFFGEGSRLTVL.

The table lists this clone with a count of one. CDR3 bases: TGTGCCAGCAGCGCCCTGACACCAGATACGCAGTATTTT. Its protein product is CASSALTPDTQYF. The chain employs TRBV9 and TRBJ2-3; D gene uncertain. This CDR3 contains 13 residues. Trimming pared 3 bases from V and 4 bases from J, leaving 9 bases between. CDR1 SGDLS and CDR2 YYNGEE come from the germline V gene.

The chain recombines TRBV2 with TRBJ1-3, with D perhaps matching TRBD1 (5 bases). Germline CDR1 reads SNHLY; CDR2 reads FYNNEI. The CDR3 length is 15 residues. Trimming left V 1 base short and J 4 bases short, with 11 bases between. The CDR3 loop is CASSEEGLGGNTIYF. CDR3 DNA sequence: TGTGCCAGCAGTGAAGAGGGGCTTGGAGGAAACACCATATATTTT.

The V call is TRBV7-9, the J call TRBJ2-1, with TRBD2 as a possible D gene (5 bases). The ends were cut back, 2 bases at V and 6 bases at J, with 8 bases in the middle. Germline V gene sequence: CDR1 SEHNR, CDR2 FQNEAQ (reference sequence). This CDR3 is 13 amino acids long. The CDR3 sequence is CASSLSGGNEQFF. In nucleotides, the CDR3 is TGTGCCAGCAGCTTATCAGGAGGCAATGAGCAGTTCTTC.

The DNA of the CDR3 is TGTGCCAGCAGTTTCGGGGACAGGGCGTGGGGCTACGATGGCTACACCTTC. Protein sequence: CASSFGDRAWGYDGYTF. J is TRBJ1-2 and V is TRBV28; 9 positions agree with TRBD1. CDR1 is MDHEN, CDR2 SYDVKM, per germline. V was pared by 3 bases and J by 6 bases, with 14 bases of the junction left unmatched. CDR3 length equals 17 residues.

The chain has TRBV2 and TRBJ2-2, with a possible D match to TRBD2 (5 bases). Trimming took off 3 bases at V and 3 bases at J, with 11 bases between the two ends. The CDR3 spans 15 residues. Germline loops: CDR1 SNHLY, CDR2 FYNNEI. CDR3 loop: CASSESSKYTGELFF. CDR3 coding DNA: TGTGCCAGCAGTGAGTCTAGCAAGTACACCGGGGAGCTGTTTTTT.

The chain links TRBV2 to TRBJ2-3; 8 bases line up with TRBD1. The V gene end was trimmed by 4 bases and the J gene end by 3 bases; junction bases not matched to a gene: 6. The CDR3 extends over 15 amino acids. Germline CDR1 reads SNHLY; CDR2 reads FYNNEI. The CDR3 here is CASSVYRGWTDTQYF. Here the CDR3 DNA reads TGTGCCAGCAGTGTTTACAGGGGGTGGACAGATACGCAGTATTTT.

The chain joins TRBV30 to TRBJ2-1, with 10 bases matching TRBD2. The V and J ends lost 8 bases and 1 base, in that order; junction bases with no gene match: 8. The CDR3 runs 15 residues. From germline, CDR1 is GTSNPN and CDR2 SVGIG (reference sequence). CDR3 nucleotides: TGTGCCAGCACCAGGACTAGCGGATCCTACAATGAGCAGTTCTTC. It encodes CASTRTSGSYNEQFF. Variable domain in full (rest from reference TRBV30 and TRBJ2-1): SQTIHQWPATLVQPVGSPLSLECTVEGTSNPNLYWYRQAAGRGLQLLFYSVGIGQISSEVPQNLSASRPQDRQFILSSKKLLLSDSGFYLCASTRTSGSYNEQFFGPGTRLTVL.

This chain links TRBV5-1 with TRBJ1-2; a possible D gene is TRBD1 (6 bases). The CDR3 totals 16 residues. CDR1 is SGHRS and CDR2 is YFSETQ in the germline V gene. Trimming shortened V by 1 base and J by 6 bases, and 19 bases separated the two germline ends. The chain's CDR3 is CASSLTGRTETDGYTF. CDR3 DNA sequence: TGCGCCAGCAGCTTGACGGGCAGGACAGAGACAGATGGCTACACCTTC.

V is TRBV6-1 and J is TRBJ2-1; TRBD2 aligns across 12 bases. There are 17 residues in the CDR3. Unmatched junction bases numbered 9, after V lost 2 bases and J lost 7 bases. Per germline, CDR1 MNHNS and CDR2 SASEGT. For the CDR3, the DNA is TGTGCCAGCAGTGAACTACCGGGACTAGCGGGTGGAAATGAGCAGTTCTTC. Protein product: CASSELPGLAGGNEQFF.

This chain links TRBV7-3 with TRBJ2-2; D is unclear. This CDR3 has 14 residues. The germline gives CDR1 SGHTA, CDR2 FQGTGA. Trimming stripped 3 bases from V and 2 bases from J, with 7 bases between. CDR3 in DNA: TGTGCCAGCAGCTTGGGCTTAAACACCGGGGAGCTGTTTTTT. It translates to CASSLGLNTGELFF.

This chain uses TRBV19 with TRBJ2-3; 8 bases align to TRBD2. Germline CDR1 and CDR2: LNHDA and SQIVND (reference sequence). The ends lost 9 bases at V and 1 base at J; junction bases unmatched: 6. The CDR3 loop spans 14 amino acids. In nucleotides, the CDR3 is TGTGCCAGCGCGACGGGGGGGCGCACAGATACGCAGTATTTT. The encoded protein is CASATGGRTDTQYF.

This chain's CDR3 is CASSRTRTGGGETQYF. The CDR3 DNA sequence: TGTGCCAGCAGCAGAACCCGGACAGGGGGAGGAGAGACCCAGTACTTC. The chain recombines TRBV11-2 with TRBJ2-5, with 10 bases fitting TRBD1. Germline V gene lookup returns CDR1 SGHAT and CDR2 FQNNGV. The V and J ends lost 5 bases and 4 bases, in that order; junction bases with no gene match: 10. This CDR3 comprises 16 residues.

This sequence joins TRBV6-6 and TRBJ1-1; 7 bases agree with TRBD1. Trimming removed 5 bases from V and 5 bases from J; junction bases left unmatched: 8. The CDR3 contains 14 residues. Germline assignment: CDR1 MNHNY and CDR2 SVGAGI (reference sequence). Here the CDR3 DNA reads TGTGCCAGCAGTGAGACAGGGTCGGGAACTGAAGCTTTCTTT. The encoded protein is CASSETGSGTEAFF.

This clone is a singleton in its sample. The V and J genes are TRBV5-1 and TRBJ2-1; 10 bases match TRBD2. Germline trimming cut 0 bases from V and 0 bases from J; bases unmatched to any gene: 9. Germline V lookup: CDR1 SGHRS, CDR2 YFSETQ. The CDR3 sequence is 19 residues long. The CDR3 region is CASSLVGSGGFYSYNEQFF. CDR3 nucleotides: TGCGCCAGCAGCTTGGTTGGTAGCGGGGGGTTCTACTCCTACAATGAGCAGTTCTTC.

CDR3 residues: CASSLEDRDTGELFF. The CDR3 bases are TGTGCCAGCAGCTTAGAGGACAGGGACACCGGGGAGCTGTTTTTT. V is TRBV11-2 and J is TRBJ2-2; 8 nucleotides match TRBD1. J lost 3 bases, V lost 0 bases, and 0 bases had no gene match. CDR3 length: 15 amino acids. Germline CDR1 SGHAT, CDR2 FQNNGV.

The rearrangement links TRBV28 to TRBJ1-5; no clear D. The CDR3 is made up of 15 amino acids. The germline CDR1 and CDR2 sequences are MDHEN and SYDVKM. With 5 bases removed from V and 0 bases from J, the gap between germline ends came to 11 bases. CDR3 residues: CASSQHNLSNQPQHF. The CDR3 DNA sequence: TGTGCCAGCAGTCAACATAATCTTAGCAATCAGCCCCAGCATTTT.

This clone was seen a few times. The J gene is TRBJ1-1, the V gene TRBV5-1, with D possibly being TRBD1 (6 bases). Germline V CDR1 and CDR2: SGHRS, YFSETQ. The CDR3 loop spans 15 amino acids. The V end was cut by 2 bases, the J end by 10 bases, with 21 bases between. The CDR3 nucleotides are TGCGCCAGCAGCTTAGGAGAAGCGCGGGGGCGGGGAGCTTTCTTT. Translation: CASSLGEARGRGAFF.

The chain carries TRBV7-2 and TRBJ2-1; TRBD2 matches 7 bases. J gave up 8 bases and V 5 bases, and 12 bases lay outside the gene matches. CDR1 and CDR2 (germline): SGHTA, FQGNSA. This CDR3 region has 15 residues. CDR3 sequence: CASSGRAGRFYEQFF. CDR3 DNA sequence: TGTGCCAGCAGCGGAAGAGCGGGAAGGTTTTATGAGCAGTTCTTC.

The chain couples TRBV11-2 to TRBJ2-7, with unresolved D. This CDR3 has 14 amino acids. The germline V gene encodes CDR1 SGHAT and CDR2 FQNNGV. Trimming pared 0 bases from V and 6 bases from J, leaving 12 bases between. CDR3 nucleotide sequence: TGTGCCAGCAGCTTAGATTTTGCAGCGAGCGAGCAGTACTTC. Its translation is CASSLDFAASEQYF.